This T cell receptor beta chain was sequenced for a study of glioma-infiltrating T cells. There are 15 residues in the CDR3. Germline V gene data show CDR1 as SGHTS and CDR2 as YDEGEE. Trimming took 3 bases from V and 3 from J; bases not matched to a gene: 4. TCR alpha and beta CDR3 regions were amplified from RNA using iRepertoire nested multiplex PCR. MiXCR was run by TCRdb on the multiplex PCR reads, yielding one entry per CDR3 protein. The sample carries 100,000 to 150,000 distinct CDR3 sequences, under 30% recorded once. This receptor was taken from a human donor with low-grade glioma or glioblastoma, undergoing nonglioma brain surgery, or in good health (not recorded which). Sequencing was carried out using glioma tissue, nonneoplastic brain tissue, or PBMCs (not recorded which). The chain links TRBV5-8 to TRBJ2-1; 9 bases are a match to TRBD1. CDR3 residues: CASSSGTGYYNEQFF. Written as DNA, the CDR3 is TGTGCCAGCAGCTCCGGGACAGGGTACTACAATGAGCAGTTCTTC.